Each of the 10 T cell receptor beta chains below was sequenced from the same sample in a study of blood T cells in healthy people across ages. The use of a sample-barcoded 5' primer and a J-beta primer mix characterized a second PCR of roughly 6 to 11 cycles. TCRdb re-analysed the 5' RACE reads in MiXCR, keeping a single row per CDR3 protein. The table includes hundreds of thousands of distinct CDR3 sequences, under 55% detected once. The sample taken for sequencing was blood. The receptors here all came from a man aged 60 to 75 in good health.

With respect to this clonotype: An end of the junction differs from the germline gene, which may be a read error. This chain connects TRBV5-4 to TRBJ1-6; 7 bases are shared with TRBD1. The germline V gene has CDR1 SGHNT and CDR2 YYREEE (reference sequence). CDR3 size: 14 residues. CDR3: CVSSPQGLESPLHF. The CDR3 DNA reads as TGTGTCAGCAGCCCACAGGGGTTGGAATCACCCCTCCACTTT.

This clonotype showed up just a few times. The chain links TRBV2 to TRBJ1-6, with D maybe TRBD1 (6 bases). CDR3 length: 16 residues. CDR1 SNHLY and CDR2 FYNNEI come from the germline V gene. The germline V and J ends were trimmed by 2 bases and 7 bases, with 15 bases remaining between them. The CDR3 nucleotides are TGTGCCAGCAGTGAATTGGGGGCAGGGACAAATTCACCCCTCCACTTT. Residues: CASSELGAGTNSPLHF. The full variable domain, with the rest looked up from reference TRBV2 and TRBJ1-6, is EPEVTQTPSHQVTQMGQEVILRCVPISNHLYFYWYRQILGQKVEFLVSFYNNEISEKSEIFDDQFSVERPDGSNFTLKIRSTKLEDSAMYFCASSELGAGTNSPLHFGNGTRLTVT.

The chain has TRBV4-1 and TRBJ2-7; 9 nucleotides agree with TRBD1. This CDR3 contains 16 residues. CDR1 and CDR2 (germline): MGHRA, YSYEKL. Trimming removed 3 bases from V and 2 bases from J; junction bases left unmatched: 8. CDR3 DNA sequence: TGCGCCAGCAGCCAGAGGGGACAGGGAAGCCCCTACGAGCAGTACTTC. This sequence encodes CASSQRGQGSPYEQYF.

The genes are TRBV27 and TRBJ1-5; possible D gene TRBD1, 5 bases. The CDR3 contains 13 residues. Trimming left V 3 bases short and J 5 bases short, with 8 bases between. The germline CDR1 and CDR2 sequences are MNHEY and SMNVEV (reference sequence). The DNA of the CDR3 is TGTGCCAGCAGTTTGGACAAGTATCAGCCCCAGCATTTT. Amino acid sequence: CASSLDKYQPQHF.

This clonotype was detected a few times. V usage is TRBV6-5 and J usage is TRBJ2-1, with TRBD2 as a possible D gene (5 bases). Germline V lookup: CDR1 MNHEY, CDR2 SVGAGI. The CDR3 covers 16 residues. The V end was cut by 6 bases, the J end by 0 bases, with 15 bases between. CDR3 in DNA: TGTGCCAGCAGAATAGAGGGATCCAGCTCCTACAATGAGCAGTTCTTC. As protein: CASRIEGSSSYNEQFF.

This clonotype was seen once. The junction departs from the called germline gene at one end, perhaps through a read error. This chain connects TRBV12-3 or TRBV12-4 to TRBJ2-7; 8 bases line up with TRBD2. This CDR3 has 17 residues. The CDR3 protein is CVSSLALAGPTTYEQYF. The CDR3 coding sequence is TGTGTCAGCAGTTTAGCCCTAGCGGGCCCTACCACCTACGAGCAGTACTTC.

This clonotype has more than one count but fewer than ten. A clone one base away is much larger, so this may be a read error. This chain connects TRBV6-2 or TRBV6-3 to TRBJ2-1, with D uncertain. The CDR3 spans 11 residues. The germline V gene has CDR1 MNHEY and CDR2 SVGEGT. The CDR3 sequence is CASSSFNEQFF. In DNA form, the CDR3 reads TGTGCCAGCAGTTCCTTCAATGAGCAGTTCTTC.

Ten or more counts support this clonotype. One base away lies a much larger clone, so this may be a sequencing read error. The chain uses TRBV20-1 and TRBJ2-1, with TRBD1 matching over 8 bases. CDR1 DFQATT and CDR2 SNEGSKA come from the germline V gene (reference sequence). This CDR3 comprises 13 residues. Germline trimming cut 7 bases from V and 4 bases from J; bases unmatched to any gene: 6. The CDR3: CSVPGQEYNEQFF. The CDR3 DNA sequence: TGCAGTGTTCCGGGACAGGAATACAATGAGCAGTTCTTC.

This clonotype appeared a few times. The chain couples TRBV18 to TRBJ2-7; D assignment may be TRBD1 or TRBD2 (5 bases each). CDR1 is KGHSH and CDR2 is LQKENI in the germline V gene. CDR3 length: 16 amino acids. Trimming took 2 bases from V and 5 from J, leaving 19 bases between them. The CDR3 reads CASSPASGTARDEQYF. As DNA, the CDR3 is TGTGCCAGCTCACCAGCCTCCGGGACGGCACGCGACGAGCAGTACTTC.

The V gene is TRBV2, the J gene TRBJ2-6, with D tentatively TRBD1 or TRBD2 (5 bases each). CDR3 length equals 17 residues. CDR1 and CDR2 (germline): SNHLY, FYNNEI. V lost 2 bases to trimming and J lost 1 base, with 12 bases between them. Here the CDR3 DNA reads TGTGCCAGCAGTGAACGGGGAAGGGGATCTGGGGCCAACGTCCTGACTTTC. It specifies CASSERGRGSGANVLTF.